These T cell receptor beta chains were read from a single sample in a study of control samples from healthy donors and cancer patients. The method was immunoSEQ multiplex PCR; TCRdb's version includes in-frame clones alone and lacks a portion of them. The table shows 78,000 or so clones, with 75% to 90% occurring only once. Material: blood. These receptors were obtained from a man in his forties or fifties in good health. Each CDR3 is given with its conserved first and last residue. D genes are given only for firm matches. Expanded clones get a size class; other rows say once, few or many, or leave the size out.

>-|TRBJ2-1|-|TRBV19
CASSIDLAGPNEQFF
TGTGCCAGTAGTATAGATCTCGCAGGCCCCAATGAGCAGTTCTTC
>-|TRBJ2-7|-|TRBV11-2
CASSLVGGSYEQYF
TGTGCCAGCAGCTTAGTAGGTGGATCCTACGAGCAGTACTTC
>-|TRBJ2-5|-|TRBV5-8
CASSKDYDVGAQETQYF
TGTGCCAGCAGCAAGGACTATGACGTGGGGGCACAAGAGACCCAGTACTTC
>-|TRBJ1-1|few|TRBV5-1
CASSPQPGTEAFF
TGCGCCAGCAGCCCCCAACCGGGCACTGAAGCTTTCTTT
>-|TRBJ1-2|once|TRBV7-9
CASSFRGSTNYGYTF
TGTGCCAGCAGCTTCAGGGGCAGTACTAACTATGGCTACACCTTC
>-|TRBJ2-5|-|TRBV7-3
CASSPGVSETQYF
TGTGCCAGCAGCCCCGGGGTATCGGAGACCCAGTACTTC
>-|TRBJ1-5|-|TRBV20-1
CSATLGKPQHF
TGCAGTGCTACCTTGGGGAAGCCCCAGCATTTT
>TRBD1|TRBJ1-5|-|TRBV11-2
CASSPDRGVGNQPQHF
TGTGCCAGCAGCCCGGACAGGGGGGTAGGCAATCAGCCCCAGCATTTT
>-|TRBJ1-4|-|TRBV7-2
CASSLSSGINEKLFF
TGTGCCAGCAGCTTATCGTCCGGGATTAATGAAAAACTGTTTTTT
>-|TRBJ2-1|-|TRBV5-1
CASSLASGAISQFF
TGCGCCAGCAGCTTGGCGTCAGGGGCGATTTCACAGTTCTTC
>TRBD1|TRBJ1-5|-|TRBV7-9
CASSQTGQGGNQPQHF
TGTGCCAGCAGCCAAACCGGACAGGGAGGCAATCAGCCCCAGCATTTT
>TRBD1|TRBJ1-2|-|TRBV7-2
CASSLVWLGTASYGYTF
TGTGCCAGCAGCTTAGTGTGGTTGGGGACAGCTAGCTATGGCTACACCTTC
>TRBD1|TRBJ1-5|-|TRBV5-6
CASSPRDRGTQPQHF
TGTGCCAGCAGCCCTAGGGACAGGGGTACGCAGCCCCAGCATTTT
>TRBD1|TRBJ1-1|-|TRBV11-3
CASSLEGQGNTEAFF
TGTGCCAGCAGCTTAGAGGGACAGGGCAACACTGAAGCTTTCTTT
>-|TRBJ1-1|few|TRBV28
CASSTTGGIGTEAFF
TGTGCCAGCAGCACGACCGGGGGGATCGGCACTGAAGCTTTCTTT
>TRBD2|TRBJ2-5|-|TRBV29-1
CSVEGLAGFRTQYF
TGCAGCGTGGAGGGACTAGCGGGATTTCGGACCCAGTACTTC
>TRBD1|TRBJ2-5|-|TRBV7-6
CASSLTGGEETQYF
TGTGCCAGCAGCTTGACAGGGGGCGAAGAGACCCAGTACTTC
>-|TRBJ2-7|-|TRBV4-2
CASSQEVVLTVGEQYF
TGTGCCAGCAGCCAAGAAGTTGTATTGACGGTGGGCGAGCAGTACTTC
>TRBD1|TRBJ2-3|-|TRBV19
CASSIDRDQDTQYF
TGTGCCAGTAGTATTGACAGGGACCAAGATACGCAGTATTTT
>-|TRBJ1-2|-|TRBV7-2
CASSLGWVTNYGYTF
TGTGCCAGCAGCTTAGGGTGGGTTACTAACTATGGCTACACCTTC
>-|TRBJ2-1|-|TRBV18
CASSTYSGEQFF
TGTGCCAGCTCAACCTATAGCGGTGAGCAGTTCTTC
>-|TRBJ2-7|-|TRBV6-2/TRBV6-3
CASSYNQGFYEQYF
TGTGCCAGCAGTTACAATCAGGGGTTCTACGAGCAGTACTTC
>-|TRBJ2-5|-|TRBV3-1/TRBV3-2
CASSQELGTYQETQYF
TGTGCCAGCAGCCAAGAACTAGGGACTTACCAAGAGACCCAGTACTTC
>-|TRBJ2-2|-|TRBV11-2
CASSHLGLYTGELFF
TGTGCCAGCAGCCACCTAGGACTCTACACCGGGGAGCTGTTTTTT
>-|TRBJ2-3|few|TRBV7-2
CASSLQGRDTQYF
TGTGCCAGCAGCTTACAGGGAAGAGATACGCAGTATTTT
>TRBD1|TRBJ1-4|-|TRBV6-5
CASSTPGTVRKLFF
TGTGCCAGCAGTACCCCCGGGACAGTGAGAAAACTGTTTTTT
>-|TRBJ2-7|-|TRBV12-3/TRBV12-4
CASRTTGNEQYF
TGTGCCAGCAGAACAACAGGGAACGAGCAGTACTTC
>-|TRBJ1-1|few|TRBV7-9
CASSLQENTEAFF
TGTGCCAGCAGCTTACAGGAAAACACTGAAGCTTTCTTT
>TRBD2|TRBJ2-3|-|TRBV2
CASTLRTSGATDTQYF
TGTGCCAGCACTCTTCGGACTAGCGGAGCCACAGATACGCAGTATTTT